The clone carrying this TCR beta chain was picked up many times. The target antigen is unknown. This specimen belongs to a study of T-cell reconstitution after alpha-beta-depleted transplantation in children. Study conclusions and caveats: For some patients, TCRbeta diversity was high at day 60 because of recipient T cells and thymic progenitors that survived.

It was with unique molecular identifiers that the TCRbeta library was prepared. MiXCR was run by TCRdb on the PCR reads, yielding one entry per CDR3 protein. The table records 220,000 or so distinct CDR3 sequences, approximately 8% of them present only once. CDR1 SGDLS and CDR2 YYNGEE come from the germline V gene. Trimming removed 3 bases at V and 6 bases at J, with 9 bases between. The CDR3 loop spans 13 amino acids. This TCR was recovered from a male patient younger than 18 who had a stem cell transplant for acute lymphoblastic leukemia, so the T cells may come from the graft donor. The starting material was PBMCs, mostly from graft donor cells, obtained 180 days after TCRalphabeta/CD19-depleted stem cell transplant. This chain joins TRBV9 and TRBJ2-2; TRBD1 might be the D (6 bases). DNA for the CDR3: TGTGCCAGCAGCGGGGGGCGGGCCGGGGAGCTGTTTTTT. Protein product: CASSGGRAGELFF.